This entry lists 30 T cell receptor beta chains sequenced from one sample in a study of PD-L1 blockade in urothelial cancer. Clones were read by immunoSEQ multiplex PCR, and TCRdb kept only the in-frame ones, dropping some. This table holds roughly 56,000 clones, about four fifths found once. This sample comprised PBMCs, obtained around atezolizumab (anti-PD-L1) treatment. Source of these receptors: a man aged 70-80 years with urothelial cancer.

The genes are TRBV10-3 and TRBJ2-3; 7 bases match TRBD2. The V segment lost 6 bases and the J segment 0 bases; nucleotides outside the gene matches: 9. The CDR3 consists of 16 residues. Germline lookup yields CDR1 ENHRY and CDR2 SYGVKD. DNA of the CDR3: TGTGCCATCAGCGAGGGGCCGGGAGGAAGCACAGATACGCAGTATTTT. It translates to CAISEGPGGSTDTQYF.

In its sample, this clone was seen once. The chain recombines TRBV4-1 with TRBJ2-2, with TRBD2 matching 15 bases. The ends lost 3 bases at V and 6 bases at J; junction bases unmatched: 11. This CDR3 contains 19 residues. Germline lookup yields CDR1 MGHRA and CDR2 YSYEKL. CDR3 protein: CASSQGGLAGGLSSGELFF. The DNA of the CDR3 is TGCGCCAGCAGCCAGGGGGGACTAGCGGGAGGTCTTTCGTCCGGGGAGCTGTTTTTT.

CDR3 sequence (DNA): TGTGCCAGCAGCCCTAGGACAGGGGTCAAAATGAACACTGAAGCTTTCTTT. It codes for CASSPRTGVKMNTEAFF. This chain links TRBV9 with TRBJ1-1; TRBD1 matches 9 bases. The CDR3 has 17 amino acids. Germline V gives CDR1 SGDLS, CDR2 YYNGEE. V lost 4 bases and J lost 0; bases outside the gene matches: 10. The full variable domain, its missing parts supplied by reference TRBV9 and TRBJ1-1, is DSGVTQTPKHLITATGQRVTLRCSPRSGDLSVYWYQQSLDQGLQFLIQYYNGEERAKGNILERFSAQQFPDLHSELNLSSLELGDSALYFCASSPRTGVKMNTEAFFGQGTRLTVV.

The CDR3 reads CASSLKGQAGRNEQFF. CDR3 DNA: TGTGCCAGCAGTTTAAAGGGCCAGGCCGGGAGGAATGAGCAGTTCTTC. The genes are TRBV27 and TRBJ2-1; 7 bases align to TRBD2. The V segment lost 2 bases and the J segment 7 bases; nucleotides outside the gene matches: 11. CDR3 length: 16 residues. The germline CDR1 and CDR2 sequences are MNHEY and SMNVEV (reference sequence).

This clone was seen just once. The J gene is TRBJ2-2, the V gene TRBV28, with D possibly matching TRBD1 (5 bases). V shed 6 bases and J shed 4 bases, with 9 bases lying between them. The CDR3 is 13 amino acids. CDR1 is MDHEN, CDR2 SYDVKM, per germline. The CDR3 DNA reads TGTGCCAGCAGGCAGGGCCGCACCGGGGAGCTGTTTTTT. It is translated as CASRQGRTGELFF.

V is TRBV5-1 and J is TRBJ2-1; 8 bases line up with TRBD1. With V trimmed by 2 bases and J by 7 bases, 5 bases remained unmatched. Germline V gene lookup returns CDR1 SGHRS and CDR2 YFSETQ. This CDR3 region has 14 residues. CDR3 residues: CASSLQGEMNEQFF. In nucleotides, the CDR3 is TGCGCCAGCAGCTTACAGGGGGAGATGAATGAGCAGTTCTTC.

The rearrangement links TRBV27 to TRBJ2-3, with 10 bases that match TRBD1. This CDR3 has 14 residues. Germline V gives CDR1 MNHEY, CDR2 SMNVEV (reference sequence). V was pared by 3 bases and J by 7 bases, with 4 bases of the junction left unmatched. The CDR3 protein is CASSFRQGANTQYF. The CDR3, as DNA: TGTGCCAGCAGTTTCCGACAGGGGGCAAATACGCAGTATTTT.

The CDR3: CASSGTSGTYNEQFF. The CDR3 DNA is TGTGCCAGCAGCGGGACTAGCGGTACTTACAATGAGCAGTTCTTC. The rearrangement joins TRBV7-9 to TRBJ2-1; TRBD2 agrees at 11 bases. CDR3 size: 15 residues. Per the germline V gene, CDR1 is SEHNR and CDR2 is FQNEAQ (reference sequence). After removal of 5 bases from V and 4 bases from J, the junction contained 4 bases not matched to a gene.

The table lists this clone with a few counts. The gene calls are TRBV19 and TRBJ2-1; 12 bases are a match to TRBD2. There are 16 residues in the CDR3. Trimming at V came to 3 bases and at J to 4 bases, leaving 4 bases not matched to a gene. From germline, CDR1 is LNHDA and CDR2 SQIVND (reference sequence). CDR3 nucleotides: TGTGCCAGTAGTATCTCTAGCGGGAGGGCGTACAATGAGCAGTTCTTC. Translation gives CASSISSGRAYNEQFF. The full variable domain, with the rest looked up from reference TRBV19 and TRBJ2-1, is DGGITQSPKYLFRKEGQNVTLSCEQNLNHDAMYWYRQDPGQGLRLIYYSQIVNDFQKGDIAEGYSVSREKKESFPLTVTSAQKNPTAFYLCASSISSGRAYNEQFFGPGTRLTVL.

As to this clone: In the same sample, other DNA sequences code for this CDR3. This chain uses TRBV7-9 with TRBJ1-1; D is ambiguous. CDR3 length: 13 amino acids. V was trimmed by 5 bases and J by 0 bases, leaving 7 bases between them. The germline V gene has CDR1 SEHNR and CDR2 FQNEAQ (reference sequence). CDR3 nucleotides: TGTGCCAGCAGCCCGACAATGAACACTGAAGCTTTCTTT. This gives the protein CASSPTMNTEAFF. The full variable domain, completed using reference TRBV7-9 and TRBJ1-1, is DTGVSQNPRHKITKRGQNVTFRCDPISEHNRLYWYRQTLGQGPEFLTYFQNEAQLEKSRLLSDRFSAERPKGSFSTLEIQRTEQGDSAMYLCASSPTMNTEAFFGQGTRLTVV.

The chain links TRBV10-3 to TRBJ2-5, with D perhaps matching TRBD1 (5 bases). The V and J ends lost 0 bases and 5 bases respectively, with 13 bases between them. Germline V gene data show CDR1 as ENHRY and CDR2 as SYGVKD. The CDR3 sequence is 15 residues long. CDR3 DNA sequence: TGTGCCATCAGTGAGTCAAGTACCAGGGATGAGACCCAGTACTTC. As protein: CAISESSTRDETQYF.

The CDR3 protein is CASSLLRGPQYEQYF. The CDR3 coding sequence is TGCGCCAGCAGTCTTCTCAGGGGCCCCCAATACGAGCAGTACTTC. This chain links TRBV5-1 with TRBJ2-7; D is possibly TRBD1 (6 bases). V was cut by 5 bases and J by 4 bases, with 19 bases left in between. The CDR3 totals 15 residues. In germline, CDR1 is SGHRS, CDR2 YFSETQ.

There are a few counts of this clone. The CDR3 here is CASSSQGIGYEQYF. Written as DNA, the CDR3 is TGTGCCAGTAGTAGTCAGGGGATCGGTTACGAGCAGTACTTC. The V and J genes are TRBV19 and TRBJ2-7, with D possibly matching TRBD1 (6 bases). The germline CDR1 and CDR2 sequences are LNHDA and SQIVND (reference sequence). V was shortened by 4 bases and J by 4 bases, with 14 bases between the two germline ends. The CDR3 consists of 14 residues.

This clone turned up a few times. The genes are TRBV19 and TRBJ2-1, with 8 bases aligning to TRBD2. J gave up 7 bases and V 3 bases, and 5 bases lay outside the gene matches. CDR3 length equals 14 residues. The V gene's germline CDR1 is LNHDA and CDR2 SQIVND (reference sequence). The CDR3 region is CASSILAGQNEQFF. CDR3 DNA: TGTGCCAGTAGTATCCTAGCGGGCCAGAATGAGCAGTTCTTC.

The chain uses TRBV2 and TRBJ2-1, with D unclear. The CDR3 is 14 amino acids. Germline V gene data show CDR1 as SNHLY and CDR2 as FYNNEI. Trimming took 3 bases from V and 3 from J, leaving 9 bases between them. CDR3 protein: CASSDSPNYNEQFF. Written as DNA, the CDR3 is TGTGCCAGCAGTGACAGTCCGAACTACAATGAGCAGTTCTTC.

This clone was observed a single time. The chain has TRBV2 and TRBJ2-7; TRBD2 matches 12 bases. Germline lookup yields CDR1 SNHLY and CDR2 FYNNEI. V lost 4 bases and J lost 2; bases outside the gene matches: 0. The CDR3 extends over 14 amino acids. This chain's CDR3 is CASSGTSGAYEQYF. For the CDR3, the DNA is TGTGCCAGCAGTGGGACTAGCGGGGCCTACGAGCAGTACTTC.

The CDR3 DNA is TGTGCCAGCAGCTTGAACGGGAGAGACGGCAATGAGCAGTTCTTC. Amino acid sequence: CASSLNGRDGNEQFF. The chain carries TRBV5-4 and TRBJ2-1; D may be TRBD2 (6 bases). The CDR3 is made up of 15 amino acids. Germline V lookup: CDR1 SGHNT, CDR2 YYREEE (reference sequence). The V gene lost 1 base and the J gene lost 6 bases, with 14 bases spanning the gap. The entire variable domain, with the rest obtained from reference TRBV5-4 and TRBJ2-1, is as follows: ETGVTQSPTHLIKTRGQQVTLRCSSQSGHNTVSWYQQALGQGPQFIFQYYREEENGRGNFPPRFSGLQFPNYSSELNVNALELDDSALYLCASSLNGRDGNEQFFGPGTRLTVL.

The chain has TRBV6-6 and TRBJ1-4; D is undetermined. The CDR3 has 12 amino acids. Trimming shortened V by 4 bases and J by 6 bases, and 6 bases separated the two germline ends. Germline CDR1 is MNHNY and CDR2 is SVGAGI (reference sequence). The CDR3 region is CASSSGYEKLFF. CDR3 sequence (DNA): TGTGCCAGCAGTTCGGGTTATGAAAAACTGTTTTTT.

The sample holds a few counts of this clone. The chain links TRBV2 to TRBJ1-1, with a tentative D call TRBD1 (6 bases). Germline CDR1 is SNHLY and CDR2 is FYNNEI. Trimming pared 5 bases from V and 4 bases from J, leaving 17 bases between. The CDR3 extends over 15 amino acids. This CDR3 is CASSFNRDPATEAFF. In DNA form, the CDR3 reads TGTGCCAGCAGTTTCAACAGGGACCCGGCCACTGAAGCTTTCTTT.

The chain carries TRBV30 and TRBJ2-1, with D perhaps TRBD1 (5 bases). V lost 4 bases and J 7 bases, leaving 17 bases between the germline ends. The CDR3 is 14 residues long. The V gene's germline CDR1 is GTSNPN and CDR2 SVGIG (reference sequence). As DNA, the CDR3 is TGTGCCTGGATGAGCAGGGCCGGTTGGAATGAGCAGTTCTTC. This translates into CAWMSRAGWNEQFF.

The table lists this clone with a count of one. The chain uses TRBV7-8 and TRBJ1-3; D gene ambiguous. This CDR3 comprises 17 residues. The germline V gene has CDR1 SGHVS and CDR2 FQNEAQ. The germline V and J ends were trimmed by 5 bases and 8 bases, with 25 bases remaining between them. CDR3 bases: TGTGCCAGCAGCCCTTATATACCCCCCTCCGACACTTACACCATATATTTT. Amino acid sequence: CASSPYIPPSDTYTIYF.

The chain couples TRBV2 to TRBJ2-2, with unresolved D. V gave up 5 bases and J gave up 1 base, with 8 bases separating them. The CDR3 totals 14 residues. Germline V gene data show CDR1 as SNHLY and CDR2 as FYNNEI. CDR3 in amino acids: CASSIFGNTGELFF. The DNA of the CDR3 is TGTGCCAGCAGTATTTTCGGGAACACCGGGGAGCTGTTTTTT.

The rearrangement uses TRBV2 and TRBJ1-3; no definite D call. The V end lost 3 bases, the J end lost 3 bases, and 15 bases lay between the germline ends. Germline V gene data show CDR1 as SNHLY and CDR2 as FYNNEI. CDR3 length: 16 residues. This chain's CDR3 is CASSDKASGIGNTIYF. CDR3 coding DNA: TGTGCCAGCAGTGATAAGGCGTCGGGTATTGGAAACACCATATATTTT. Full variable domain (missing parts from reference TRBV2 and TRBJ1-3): EPEVTQTPSHQVTQMGQEVILRCVPISNHLYFYWYRQILGQKVEFLVSFYNNEISEKSEIFDDQFSVERPDGSNFTLKIRSTKLEDSAMYFCASSDKASGIGNTIYFGEGSWLTVV.

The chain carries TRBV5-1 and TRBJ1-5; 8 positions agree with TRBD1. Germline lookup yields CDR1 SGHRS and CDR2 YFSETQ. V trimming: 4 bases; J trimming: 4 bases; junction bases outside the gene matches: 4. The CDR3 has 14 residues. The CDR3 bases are TGCGCCAGCAGCCCGGGGACAGGTAATCAGCCCCAGCATTTT. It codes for CASSPGTGNQPQHF.

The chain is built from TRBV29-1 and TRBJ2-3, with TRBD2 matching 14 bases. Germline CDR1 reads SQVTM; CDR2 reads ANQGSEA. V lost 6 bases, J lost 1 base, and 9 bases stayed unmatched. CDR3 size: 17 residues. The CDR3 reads CSVTGTSGSLGTDTQYF. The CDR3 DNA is TGCAGCGTAACCGGGACTAGCGGGAGTTTGGGCACAGATACGCAGTATTTT.

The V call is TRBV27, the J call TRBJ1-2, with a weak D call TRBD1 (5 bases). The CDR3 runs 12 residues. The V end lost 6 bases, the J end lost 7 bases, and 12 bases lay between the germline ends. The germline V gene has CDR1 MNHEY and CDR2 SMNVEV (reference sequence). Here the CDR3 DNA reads TGTGCCAGCAGGGCAGGGAGGGGTGGCTACACCTTC. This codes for CASRAGRGGYTF.

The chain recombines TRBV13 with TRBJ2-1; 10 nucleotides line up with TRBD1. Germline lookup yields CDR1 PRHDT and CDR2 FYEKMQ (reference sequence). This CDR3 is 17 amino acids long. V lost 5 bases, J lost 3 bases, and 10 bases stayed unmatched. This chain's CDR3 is CASSPRQGAYIYNEQFF. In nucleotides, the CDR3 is TGTGCCAGCAGCCCCAGACAGGGGGCATATATCTACAATGAGCAGTTCTTC.

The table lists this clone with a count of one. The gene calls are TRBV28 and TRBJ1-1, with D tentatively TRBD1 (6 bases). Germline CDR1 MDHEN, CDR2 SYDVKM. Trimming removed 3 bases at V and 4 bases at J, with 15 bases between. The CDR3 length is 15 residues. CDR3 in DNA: TGTGCCAGCAGTTTTATAGGTCAGGGGTCCACTGAAGCTTTCTTT. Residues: CASSFIGQGSTEAFF.

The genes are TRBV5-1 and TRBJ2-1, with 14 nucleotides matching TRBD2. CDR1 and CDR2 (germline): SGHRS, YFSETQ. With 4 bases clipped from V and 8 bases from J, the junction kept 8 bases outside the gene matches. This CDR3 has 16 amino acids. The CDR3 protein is CASSPEGLAGVDEQFF. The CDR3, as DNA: TGCGCCAGCAGCCCGGAGGGACTAGCGGGAGTGGATGAGCAGTTCTTC.

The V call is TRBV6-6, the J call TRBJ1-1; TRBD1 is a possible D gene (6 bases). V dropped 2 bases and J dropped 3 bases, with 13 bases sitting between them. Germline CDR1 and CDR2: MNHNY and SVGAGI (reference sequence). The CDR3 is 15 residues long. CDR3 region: CASSYGARGYTEAFF. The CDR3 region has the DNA TGTGCCAGCAGTTACGGGGCCAGGGGTTACACTGAAGCTTTCTTT.